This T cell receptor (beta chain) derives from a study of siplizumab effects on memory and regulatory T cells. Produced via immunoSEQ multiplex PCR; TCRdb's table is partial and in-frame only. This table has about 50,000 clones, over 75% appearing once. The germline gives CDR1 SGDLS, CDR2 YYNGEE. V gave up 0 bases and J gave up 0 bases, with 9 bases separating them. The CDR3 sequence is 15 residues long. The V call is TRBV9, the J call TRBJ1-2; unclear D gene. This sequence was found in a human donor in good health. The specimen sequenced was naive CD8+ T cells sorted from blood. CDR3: CASSVAKGSNYGYTF. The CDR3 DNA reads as TGTGCCAGCAGCGTAGCGAAGGGTTCTAACTATGGCTACACCTTC.